The entry that follows covers one T cell receptor (beta chain) sequence. Its target is unknown. The CDR3 length is 17 residues. Germline V lookup: CDR1 SGDLS, CDR2 YYNGEE. V lost 0 bases and J lost 4, with 17 bases in between. Sequencing was performed with immunoSEQ multiplex PCR; in TCRdb, only in-frame clones are kept and a portion is missing. The sample gives roughly 80,000 clones, around 94% of which show up once; approximately 3.4% is in the top ten. These data originate in a study of cytomegalovirus exposure and HLA in healthy donors. Regarding the study as a whole: Most observed TCR sequences were rare, whereas some public TCRs were detected in many donors. Cytomegalovirus status was reportedly diagnosed by the classifier with high sensitivity and specificity. The study put about 180 TCR beta chains on its list as cytomegalovirus-associated.

The source material was PBMCs. V gene TRBV9 combines with J gene TRBJ2-1, with D tentatively TRBD2 (5 bases). The receptor's source is a woman in her late teens or twenties in good health and CMV-seropositive. The CDR3, as DNA: TGTGCCAGCAGCGTAGAACCTGGCGGGTCTTCTTACAATGAGCAGTTCTTC. It encodes CASSVEPGGSSYNEQFF.